This T cell receptor (beta chain) was found in a study of early T cells in non-severe SARS-CoV-2 infection. Study-wide results and limits: Clonotype matching in VDJdb favored anti-spike CD8 responses and did not capture private and CD4 specificities.

Trimming removed 0 bases at V and 5 bases at J, with 12 bases between. The CDR3 sequence is 15 residues long. Each single cDNA molecule received a unique molecular identifier. TCRdb re-analysed the 5' RACE reads in MiXCR, keeping a single row per CDR3 protein. The sample lists around 99,000 distinct CDR3 sequences; approximately 17% were seen once. This clonotype was detected a few times. Its antigen is not known. This TCR was recovered from an adult who was a healthcare worker with PCR-confirmed SARS-CoV-2 infection or an uninfected control (not recorded which). This chain uses TRBV12-3 or TRBV12-4 with TRBJ2-3; D possibly corresponds to TRBD2 (6 bases). This specimen consisted of whole blood, obtained at baseline. CDR3 residues: CASSLAEGPEDTQYF. CDR3 coding DNA: TGTGCCAGCAGTTTAGCGGAGGGCCCGGAAGATACGCAGTATTTT.